These 24 T cell receptor beta chains came from one sample sequenced in a study of T cell responses to AZD1222 COVID-19 vaccine. The protocol was immunoSEQ multiplex PCR, while the TCRdb copy is restricted to in-frame clones and leaves out a portion. The sample lists under 200,000 clones; around 94% were seen once. The specimen was peripheral blood, collected 28 days after the second dose of the MenACWY control vaccine. These receptors were collected from an adult who received the MenACWY meningococcal vaccine as a control.

The rearrangement links TRBV9 to TRBJ2-4, with 9 nucleotides matching TRBD2. After removal of 0 bases from V and 2 bases from J, the junction contained 3 bases not matched to a gene. Germline CDR1 reads SGDLS; CDR2 reads YYNGEE. The CDR3 sequence is 16 residues long. The CDR3 nucleotides read TGTGCCAGCAGCGTAGGCCTAGCGGGAACCAAAAACATTCAGTACTTC. Encoded protein: CASSVGLAGTKNIQYF.

This chain connects TRBV2 to TRBJ1-3, with a weak D call TRBD1 (6 bases). CDR1 and CDR2 from the germline V gene are SNHLY and FYNNEI. CDR3 length equals 14 residues. The germline V and J ends were trimmed by 4 bases and 0 bases, with 7 bases remaining between them. CDR3 sequence: CASSGGGSGNTIYF. DNA for the CDR3: TGTGCCAGCAGTGGAGGGGGCTCTGGAAACACCATATATTTT. The whole variable domain, remainder taken from reference TRBV2 and TRBJ1-3, is EPEVTQTPSHQVTQMGQEVILRCVPISNHLYFYWYRQILGQKVEFLVSFYNNEISEKSEIFDDQFSVERPDGSNFTLKIRSTKLEDSAMYFCASSGGGSGNTIYFGEGSWLTVV.

The chain carries TRBV7-3 and TRBJ1-2; tentative D call: TRBD1 (5 bases). V was pared by 5 bases and J by 2 bases, with 15 bases between. The germline CDR1 and CDR2 sequences are SGHTA and FQGTGA. The CDR3 covers 15 residues. The CDR3 sequence: CASSPAGRDNYGYTF. CDR3 nucleotides: TGTGCCAGCAGCCCTGCTGGGCGGGACAACTATGGCTACACCTTC.

The V gene is TRBV7-8, the J gene TRBJ2-7; no firm D call. The CDR3 contains 13 residues. Germline CDR1 is SGHVS and CDR2 is FQNEAQ. V was shortened by 5 bases and J by 6 bases, with 14 bases between the two germline ends. The CDR3 spells CASSPSRSSEQYF. CDR3 bases: TGTGCCAGCAGCCCAAGTAGGAGTAGCGAGCAGTACTTC.

This chain links TRBV11-2 with TRBJ2-7, with no clear D. Germline CDR1 reads SGHAT; CDR2 reads FQNNGV. The CDR3 has 16 residues. Trimming cost V 1 base and J 1 base, with 14 bases left between them. The CDR3 reads CASSLGPGPQSYEQYF. CDR3 bases: TGTGCCAGCAGCTTAGGTCCTGGGCCTCAATCCTACGAGCAGTACTTC.

The chain couples TRBV4-2 to TRBJ2-5; TRBD2 aligns across 12 bases. The CDR3 length is 17 residues. Germline V gene sequence: CDR1 LGHNA, CDR2 YNFKEQ. The junction had 7 bases not matched to a gene; V was cut back by 1 base and J by 4 bases. Here the CDR3 DNA reads TGTGCCAGCAGCCAAGGAGGGCTAGCGGGAGGGGGAGAGACCCAGTACTTC. Protein sequence: CASSQGGLAGGGETQYF.

A single count supports this clone. V is TRBV9 and J is TRBJ2-2, with unresolved D. The germline V and J ends were trimmed by 1 base and 2 bases, with 6 bases remaining between them. Germline CDR1 reads SGDLS; CDR2 reads YYNGEE. The CDR3 covers 14 residues. This CDR3 reads CASSVYRNTGELFF. The CDR3 nucleotides are TGTGCCAGCAGCGTATACAGAAACACCGGGGAGCTGTTTTTT.

This chain joins TRBV7-2 and TRBJ2-1, with 12 bases aligning to TRBD2. Trimming at V came to 5 bases and at J to 5 bases, leaving 4 bases not matched to a gene. The CDR3 is made up of 15 amino acids. The V gene's germline CDR1 is SGHTA and CDR2 FQGNSA. The CDR3 protein is CASSHRLAGDNEQFF. CDR3 coding DNA: TGTGCCAGCAGCCATAGACTAGCGGGAGACAATGAGCAGTTCTTC.

The rearrangement links TRBV19 to TRBJ2-2; D might be TRBD2 (5 bases). CDR3 length equals 13 residues. Trimming took off 10 bases at V and 5 bases at J, with 14 bases between the two ends. Germline V CDR1 and CDR2: LNHDA, SQIVND (reference sequence). Written as DNA, the CDR3 is TGTGCCACTGACCCCCGGGGAACCGGGGAGCTGTTTTTT. It specifies CATDPRGTGELFF.

The chain joins TRBV27 to TRBJ1-4; 11 bases map to TRBD1. This CDR3 has 13 residues. Looked up from germline, CDR1 is MNHEY and CDR2 is SMNVEV (reference sequence). V shed 6 bases, J shed 9 bases, and the junction held 3 bases outside the gene matches. The DNA of the CDR3 is TGTGCCAGCAGGGGGACAGGGGGGCAAAAACTGTTTTTT. It encodes CASRGTGGQKLFF.

The V call is TRBV6-6, the J call TRBJ2-7, with unresolved D. There are 16 residues in the CDR3. CDR1 MNHNY and CDR2 SVGAGI come from the germline V gene (reference sequence). V was pared by 2 bases and J by 6 bases, with 20 bases between. The CDR3 loop is CASSYLLGSLSPEQYF. The CDR3 DNA follows: TGTGCCAGCAGTTACCTGCTGGGGTCCCTAAGTCCCGAGCAGTACTTC.

The rearrangement links TRBV2 to TRBJ2-5; 7 nucleotides align to TRBD1. This CDR3 region has 12 residues. CDR1 and CDR2 from the germline V gene are SNHLY and FYNNEI. Trimming removed 7 bases from V and 9 bases from J; junction bases left unmatched: 8. The CDR3 here is CASIRGLGAQYF. In nucleotides, the CDR3 is TGTGCCAGCATTAGGGGGCTAGGGGCCCAGTACTTC. Full variable domain (outside the CDR3, taken from reference TRBV2 and TRBJ2-5): EPEVTQTPSHQVTQMGQEVILRCVPISNHLYFYWYRQILGQKVEFLVSFYNNEISEKSEIFDDQFSVERPDGSNFTLKIRSTKLEDSAMYFCASIRGLGAQYFGPGTRLLVL.

The CDR3: CASSLRQGAGEKLFF. For the CDR3, the DNA is TGTGCCAGCAGTTTGAGACAGGGGGCCGGTGAAAAACTGTTTTTT. This rearrangement joins TRBV6-5 to TRBJ1-4; 10 bases map to TRBD1. V was clipped by 4 bases and J by 7 bases; unmatched bases: 6. The CDR3 runs to 15 residues. The V gene's germline CDR1 is MNHEY and CDR2 SVGAGI.

The chain recombines TRBV28 with TRBJ2-3, with 8 positions matching TRBD1. CDR1 and CDR2 (germline): MDHEN, SYDVKM. V gave up 6 bases and J gave up 5 bases; unmatched junction bases: 13. The CDR3 totals 16 residues. The CDR3 DNA is TGTGCCAGCAGCAACGGAGGACAGGGAGAGGTAGATACGCAGTATTTT. Translation: CASSNGGQGEVDTQYF.

The CDR3 DNA follows: TGTGCCAGCAGTTACGTCAGGGTCTTCAATCAGCCCCAGCATTTT. It yields the protein CASSYVRVFNQPQHF. The chain is built from TRBV6-2 or TRBV6-3 and TRBJ1-5; maybe TRBD1 (5 bases). Trimming cost V 2 bases and J 3 bases, with 11 bases left between them. The CDR3 length is 15 residues. CDR1 is MNHEY, CDR2 SVGEGT, per germline.

This clone was counted a single time. The chain is built from TRBV19 and TRBJ2-7, with 7 nucleotides matching TRBD1. CDR3 length: 15 residues. The V and J ends lost 1 base and 6 bases, in that order; junction bases with no gene match: 9. Germline CDR1 reads LNHDA; CDR2 reads SQIVND (reference sequence). CDR3 residues: CASSIAGGIYGEQYF. Here the CDR3 DNA reads TGTGCCAGTAGTATAGCAGGGGGAATATACGGCGAGCAGTACTTC. Filled out from reference TRBV19 and TRBJ2-7, the complete variable domain reads DGGITQSPKYLFRKEGQNVTLSCEQNLNHDAMYWYRQDPGQGLRLIYYSQIVNDFQKGDIAEGYSVSREKKESFPLTVTSAQKNPTAFYLCASSIAGGIYGEQYFGPGTRLTVT.

V is TRBV6-2 or TRBV6-3 and J is TRBJ1-5; perhaps TRBD1 as D (5 bases). Trimming cost V 6 bases and J 3 bases, with 12 bases left between them. This CDR3 has 14 residues. Germline loops: CDR1 MNHEY, CDR2 SVGEGT. The CDR3 region has the DNA TGTGCCAGCAGCTTCGGGACCCTCAATCAGCCCCAGCATTTT. Residues: CASSFGTLNQPQHF.

The chain combines TRBV5-6 with TRBJ2-2; TRBD1 matches 8 bases. The CDR3 spans 16 residues. From germline, CDR1 is SGHDT and CDR2 YYEEEE. The J segment lost 0 bases and the V segment lost 1 base, leaving 2 bases of the junction unmatched. The CDR3 loop reads CASSLFRGPNTGELFF. The CDR3 region has the DNA TGTGCCAGCAGCTTGTTCAGGGGGCCGAACACCGGGGAGCTGTTTTTT.

The chain has TRBV7-2 and TRBJ1-4; D is perhaps TRBD1 (6 bases). The V end lost 3 bases, the J end lost 7 bases, and 12 bases lay between the germline ends. Germline V gene data show CDR1 as SGHTA and CDR2 as FQGNSA. The CDR3 sequence is 14 residues long. CDR3 in amino acids: CASSFGRGGEKLFF. The CDR3, as DNA: TGTGCCAGCAGCTTCGGCAGGGGCGGTGAAAAACTGTTTTTT. Full variable domain (outside the CDR3, taken from reference TRBV7-2 and TRBJ1-4): GAGVSQSPSNKVTEKGKDVELRCDPISGHTALYWYRQSLGQGLEFLIYFQGNSAPDKSGLPSDRFSAERTGGSVSTLTIQRTQQEDSAVYLCASSFGRGGEKLFFGSGTQLSVL.

This chain connects TRBV28 to TRBJ2-2; tentative D call: TRBD1 (6 bases). Germline-derived CDR1 and CDR2 are MDHEN and SYDVKM. The CDR3 has 14 amino acids. V gave up 6 bases and J gave up 0 bases, with 8 bases separating them. The CDR3 loop reads CASRGTTNTGELFF. In DNA form, the CDR3 reads TGTGCCAGCAGGGGGACAACGAACACCGGGGAGCTGTTTTTT.

The rearrangement links TRBV27 to TRBJ1-1; unclear D gene. The CDR3 runs 13 residues. V lost 4 bases to trimming and J lost 10 bases, with 16 bases between them. Germline V gene data show CDR1 as MNHEY and CDR2 as SMNVEV (reference sequence). The CDR3 here is CASSSRGVGVAFF. The CDR3 DNA sequence: TGTGCCAGCAGTTCCCGAGGTGTTGGGGTAGCTTTCTTT.

The CDR3 DNA follows: TGTGCCAGCAGTTTAACGGTTAGGGAGCTTCCAAGCACAGATACGCAGTATTTT. It translates to CASSLTVRELPSTDTQYF. The chain carries TRBV27 and TRBJ2-3, with D tentatively TRBD2 (5 bases). Germline CDR1 reads MNHEY; CDR2 reads SMNVEV (reference sequence). The CDR3 covers 18 residues. Trimming removed 2 bases at V and 0 bases at J, with 18 bases between.

The CDR3 sequence is CSVGKQGETQYF. The CDR3 DNA reads TGCAGCGTTGGGAAACAGGGAGAGACCCAGTACTTC. This sequence joins TRBV29-1 and TRBJ2-5; D is possibly TRBD1 (6 bases). Germline-derived CDR1 and CDR2 are SQVTM and ANQGSEA. The CDR3 extends over 12 amino acids. Trimming pared 4 bases from V and 4 bases from J, leaving 10 bases between. Full variable domain (rest looked up from reference TRBV29-1 and TRBJ2-5): SAVISQKPSRDICQRGTSLTIQCQVDSQVTMMFWYRQQPGQSLTLIATANQGSEATYESGFVIDKFPISRPNLTFSTLTVSNMSPEDSSIYLCSVGKQGETQYFGPGTRLLVL.

This sequence joins TRBV18 and TRBJ2-7; perhaps TRBD2 as D (6 bases). Germline V CDR1 and CDR2: KGHSH, LQKENI. CDR3 length: 15 residues. V gave up 1 base and J gave up 0 bases, with 10 bases separating them. CDR3 bases: TGTGCCAGCTCACCACGGCGGGACCGCTCCTACGAGCAGTACTTC. Translated, it gives CASSPRRDRSYEQYF.